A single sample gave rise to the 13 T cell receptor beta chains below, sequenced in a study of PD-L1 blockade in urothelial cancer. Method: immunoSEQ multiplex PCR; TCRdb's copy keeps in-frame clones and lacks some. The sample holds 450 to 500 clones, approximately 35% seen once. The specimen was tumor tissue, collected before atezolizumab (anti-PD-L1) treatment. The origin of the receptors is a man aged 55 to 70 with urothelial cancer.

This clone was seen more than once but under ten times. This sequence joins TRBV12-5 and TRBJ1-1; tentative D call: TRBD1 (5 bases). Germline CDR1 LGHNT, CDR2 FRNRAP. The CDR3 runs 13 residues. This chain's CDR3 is CASTLRGEGSAFF. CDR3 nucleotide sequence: TGTGCCAGCACCCTCCGAGGGGAAGGGTCCGCTTTCTTT.

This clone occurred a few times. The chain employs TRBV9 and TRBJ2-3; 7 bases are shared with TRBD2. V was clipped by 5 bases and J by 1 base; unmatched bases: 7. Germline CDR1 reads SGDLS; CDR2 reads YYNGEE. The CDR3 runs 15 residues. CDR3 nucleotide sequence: TGTGCCAGCAGTACTAGCGTAGACCGCACAGATACGCAGTATTTT. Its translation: CASSTSVDRTDTQYF. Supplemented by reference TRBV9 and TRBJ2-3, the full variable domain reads DSGVTQTPKHLITATGQRVTLRCSPRSGDLSVYWYQQSLDQGLQFLIQYYNGEERAKGNILERFSAQQFPDLHSELNLSSLELGDSALYFCASSTSVDRTDTQYFGPGTRLTVL.

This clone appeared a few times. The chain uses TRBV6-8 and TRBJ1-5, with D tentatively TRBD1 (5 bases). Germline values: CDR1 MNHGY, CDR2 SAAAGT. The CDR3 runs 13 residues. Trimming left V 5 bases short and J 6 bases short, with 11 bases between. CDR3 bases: TGTGCCAGCAGTGACGGGGGGGGTCAGCCCCAGCATTTT. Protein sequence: CASSDGGGQPQHF.

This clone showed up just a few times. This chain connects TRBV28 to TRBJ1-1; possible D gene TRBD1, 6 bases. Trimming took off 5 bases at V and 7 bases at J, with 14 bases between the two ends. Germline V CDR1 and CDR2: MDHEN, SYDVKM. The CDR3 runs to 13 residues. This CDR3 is CASSRLPTGEAFF. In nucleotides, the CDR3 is TGTGCCAGCAGTCGGCTACCGACAGGTGAAGCTTTCTTT.

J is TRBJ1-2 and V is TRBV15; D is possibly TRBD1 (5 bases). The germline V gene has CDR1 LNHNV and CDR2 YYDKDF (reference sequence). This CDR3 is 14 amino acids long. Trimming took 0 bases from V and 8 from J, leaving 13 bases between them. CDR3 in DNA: TGTGCCACCAGCAGAGATAATGGGGGAAGAGGCTACACCTTC. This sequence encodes CATSRDNGGRGYTF.

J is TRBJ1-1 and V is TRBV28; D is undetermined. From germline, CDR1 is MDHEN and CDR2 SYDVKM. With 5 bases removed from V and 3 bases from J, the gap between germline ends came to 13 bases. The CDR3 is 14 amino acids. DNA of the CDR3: TGTGCCAGCAGTAAGACGAGCTTGGACACTGAAGCTTTCTTT. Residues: CASSKTSLDTEAFF. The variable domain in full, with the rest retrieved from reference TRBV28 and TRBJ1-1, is DVKVTQSSRYLVKRTGEKVFLECVQDMDHENMFWYRQDPGLGLRLIYFSYDVKMKEKGDIPEGYSVSREKKERFSLILESASTNQTSMYLCASSKTSLDTEAFFGQGTRLTVV.

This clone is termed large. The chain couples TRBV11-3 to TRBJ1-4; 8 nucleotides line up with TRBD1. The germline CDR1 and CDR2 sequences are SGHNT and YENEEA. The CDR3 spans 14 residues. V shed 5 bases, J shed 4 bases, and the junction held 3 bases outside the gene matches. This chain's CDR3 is CASSADRGNEKLFF. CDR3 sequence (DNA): TGTGCCAGCAGCGCTGACAGGGGTAATGAAAAACTGTTTTTT.

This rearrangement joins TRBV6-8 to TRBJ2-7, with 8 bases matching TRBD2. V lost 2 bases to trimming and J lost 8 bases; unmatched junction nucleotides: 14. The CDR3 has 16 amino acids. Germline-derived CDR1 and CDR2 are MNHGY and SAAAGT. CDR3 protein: CASSYGREAFKGKQYF. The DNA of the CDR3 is TGTGCCAGCAGTTACGGGCGGGAGGCCTTTAAAGGCAAGCAGTACTTC.

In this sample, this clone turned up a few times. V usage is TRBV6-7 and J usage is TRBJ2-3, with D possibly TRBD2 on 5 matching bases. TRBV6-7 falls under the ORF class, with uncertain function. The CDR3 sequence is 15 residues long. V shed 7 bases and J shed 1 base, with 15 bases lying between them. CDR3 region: CASTLRLGGTDTQYF. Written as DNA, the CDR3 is TGTGCCAGCACCCTCCGACTGGGAGGCACAGATACGCAGTATTTT.

CDR3 residues: CASSIFNSAGGTTF. The CDR3 DNA reads as TGTGCCAGTAGTATCTTCAACTCCGCGGGGGGCACCACCTTC. This chain connects TRBV19 to TRBJ1-2; D is possibly TRBD1 (6 bases). The CDR3 runs 14 residues. The V end lost 3 bases, the J end lost 13 bases, and 21 bases lay between the germline ends. Germline loops: CDR1 LNHDA, CDR2 SQIVND (reference sequence).

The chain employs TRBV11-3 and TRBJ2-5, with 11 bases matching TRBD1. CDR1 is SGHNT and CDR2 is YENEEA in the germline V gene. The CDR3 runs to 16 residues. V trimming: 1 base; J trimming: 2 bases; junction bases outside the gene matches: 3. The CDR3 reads CASSLGDRGRQETQYF. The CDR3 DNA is TGTGCCAGCAGCTTAGGGGACAGGGGGAGGCAAGAGACCCAGTACTTC.

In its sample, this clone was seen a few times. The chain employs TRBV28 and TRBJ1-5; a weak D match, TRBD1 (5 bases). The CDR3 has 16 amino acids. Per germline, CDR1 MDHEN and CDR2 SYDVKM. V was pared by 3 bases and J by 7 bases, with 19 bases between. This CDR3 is CASSFSGRDPGQPQHF. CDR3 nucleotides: TGTGCCAGCAGTTTCTCAGGGAGGGACCCGGGCCAGCCCCAGCATTTT.

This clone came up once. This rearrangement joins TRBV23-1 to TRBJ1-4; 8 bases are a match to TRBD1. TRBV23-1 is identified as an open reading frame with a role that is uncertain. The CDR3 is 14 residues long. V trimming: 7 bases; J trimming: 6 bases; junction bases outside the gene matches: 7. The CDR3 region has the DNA TGCGCCAGCAATCGGGACAGGCGAGATGAAAAACTGTTTTTT. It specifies CASNRDRRDEKLFF.